Below, 18 T cell receptor beta chains from the same sample are listed, as sequenced in a study of shared clonotypes between healthy human individuals. The assay was immunoSEQ multiplex PCR, and TCRdb's table has in-frame clones only and misses some. This sample has under 1,900,000 clones, with 97% to 99% found just once. Sequences were obtained from naive CD4+ T cells sorted from blood. Subset noted: CD45RA+ positively selected. The receptors were gathered from a man aged 30-40 years in good health.

The rearrangement joins TRBV2 to TRBJ2-1, with TRBD2 matching over 8 bases. The CDR3 contains 14 residues. The V and J ends lost 5 bases and 9 bases, in that order; junction bases with no gene match: 9. From germline, CDR1 is SNHLY and CDR2 FYNNEI. The CDR3 here is CASSFGLAVREQFF. For the CDR3, the DNA is TGTGCCAGCAGTTTCGGACTAGCCGTTCGTGAGCAGTTCTTC.

The rearrangement links TRBV18 to TRBJ1-2; TRBD1 matches 7 bases. The V gene end was trimmed by 3 bases and the J gene end by 8 bases; junction bases not matched to a gene: 6. Germline lookup yields CDR1 KGHSH and CDR2 LQKENI. The CDR3 runs to 13 residues. The DNA for the CDR3 is TGTGCCAGCTCACCGAGGGGGCATATGGGCTACACCTTC. Translation gives CASSPRGHMGYTF. The whole variable domain, filled in from reference TRBV18 and TRBJ1-2, reads NAGVMQNPRHLVRRRGQEARLRCSPMKGHSHVYWYRQLPEEGLKFMVYLQKENIIDESGMPKERFSAEFPKEGPSILRIQQVVRGDSAAYFCASSPRGHMGYTFGSGTRLTVV.

The chain links TRBV29-1 to TRBJ2-5, with D uncertain. Germline-derived CDR1 and CDR2 are SQVTM and ANQGSEA. CDR3 length equals 13 residues. V was clipped by 7 bases and J by 5 bases, with 17 bases between them. This chain's CDR3 is CSAGLVLWETQYF. CDR3 bases: TGCAGCGCCGGATTAGTACTCTGGGAGACCCAGTACTTC.

The chain employs TRBV19 and TRBJ1-5; D gene ambiguous. CDR3 length: 17 residues. V shed 1 base and J shed 0 bases, with 13 bases lying between them. Germline CDR1 LNHDA, CDR2 SQIVND (reference sequence). The CDR3, as DNA: TGTGCCAGTAGTATAGTCGGAACAGCCCATAGCAATCAGCCCCAGCATTTT. Translation: CASSIVGTAHSNQPQHF.

The V call is TRBV18, the J call TRBJ2-7; TRBD1 aligns across 7 bases. The trim removed 3 bases at V and 5 bases at J, leaving 7 bases unmatched. Germline V gene lookup returns CDR1 KGHSH and CDR2 LQKENI. This CDR3 has 14 amino acids. In DNA, the CDR3 is TGTGCCAGCTCACCCAGGAACAGGGGCAACGAGCAGTACTTC. This gives the protein CASSPRNRGNEQYF.

On this clone itself: Other DNA sequences of this sample code for an identical CDR3. The chain employs TRBV5-1 and TRBJ2-3, with D possibly TRBD1 on 5 matching bases. The CDR3 is 14 amino acids. Trimming pared 0 bases from V and 2 bases from J, leaving 7 bases between. From germline, CDR1 is SGHRS and CDR2 YFSETQ. CDR3 region: CASSLEGLTDTQYF. The CDR3 DNA follows: TGCGCCAGCAGCTTGGAGGGGCTCACAGATACGCAGTATTTT.

The rearrangement links TRBV5-5 to TRBJ2-1; tentatively, D is TRBD1 or TRBD2 (5 bases each). This CDR3 contains 16 residues. The germline CDR1 and CDR2 sequences are SGHKS and YYEKEE (reference sequence). The germline V and J ends were trimmed by 7 bases and 5 bases, with 22 bases remaining between them. The CDR3 DNA reads as TGTGCCAGCTCCTACCGGGACGCCTTTGGGGACAATGAGCAGTTCTTC. It yields the protein CASSYRDAFGDNEQFF.

J is TRBJ2-2 and V is TRBV7-9, with D tentatively TRBD1 (5 bases). V lost 5 bases to trimming and J lost 5 bases, with 9 bases between them. The germline gives CDR1 SEHNR, CDR2 FQNEAQ (reference sequence). The CDR3 has 13 residues. This CDR3 is CASSQAGTGELFF. For the CDR3, the DNA is TGTGCCAGCAGCCAGGCAGGGACCGGGGAGCTGTTTTTT.

This clone was recorded once. This chain uses TRBV29-1 with TRBJ1-4; 8 nucleotides match TRBD1. The CDR3 runs 14 residues. J gave up 4 bases and V 1 base, and 2 bases lay outside the gene matches. Looked up from germline, CDR1 is SQVTM and CDR2 is ANQGSEA. The DNA for the CDR3 is TGCAGCGTTGAAGCGGGACAGGTTAATGAAAAACTGTTTTTT. Translating gives CSVEAGQVNEKLFF.

The chain combines TRBV6-5 with TRBJ2-5, with 12 bases matching TRBD1. CDR3 length: 16 residues. Looked up from germline, CDR1 is MNHEY and CDR2 is SVGAGI. V dropped 4 bases and J dropped 5; count of bases not matched to a gene: 8. As DNA, the CDR3 is TGTGCCAGCAGTTCACCCCGGGACAGGGGGCGGGAGACCCAGTACTTC. It is translated as CASSSPRDRGRETQYF.

This sequence joins TRBV10-1 and TRBJ2-7; no firm D call. With 0 bases removed from V and 4 bases from J, the gap between germline ends came to 10 bases. In germline, CDR1 is WNHNN, CDR2 SYGVQD (reference sequence). The CDR3 has 14 residues. As DNA, the CDR3 is TGCGCCAGCAGTGAGTCGAATAGGCATTACGAGCAGTACTTC. Translated: CASSESNRHYEQYF.

This chain connects TRBV10-3 to TRBJ2-7, with a tentative D call TRBD1 (5 bases). Trimming removed 3 bases at V and 3 bases at J, with 12 bases between. This CDR3 comprises 14 residues. Germline V CDR1 and CDR2: ENHRY, SYGVKD. The CDR3 nucleotides read TGTGCCATCAGTGACAGGGTTAATGGCTACGAGCAGTACTTC. Protein product: CAISDRVNGYEQYF.

Of note for this clone: At the DNA level, this CDR3 is encoded by other sequences in the same sample as well. The CDR3 region has the DNA TGCGCCAGCAGCTCCCTCGGGGGGAGCTCCTACAATGAGCAGTTCTTC. Protein sequence: CASSSLGGSSYNEQFF. The genes are TRBV5-1 and TRBJ2-1, with 7 bases aligning to TRBD2. Germline V gene sequence: CDR1 SGHRS, CDR2 YFSETQ. The V segment lost 3 bases and the J segment 0 bases; nucleotides outside the gene matches: 6. This CDR3 contains 16 residues. Using reference TRBV5-1 and TRBJ2-1 for the parts outside the CDR3, the full variable domain is KAGVTQTPRYLIKTRGQQVTLSCSPISGHRSVSWYQQTPGQGLQFLFEYFSETQRNKGNFPGRFSGRQFSNSRSEMNVSTLELGDSALYLCASSSLGGSSYNEQFFGPGTRLTVL.

J is TRBJ1-2 and V is TRBV19; 9 bases are shared with TRBD1. The CDR3 covers 14 residues. Germline CDR1 is LNHDA and CDR2 is SQIVND (reference sequence). V trimming: 5 bases; J trimming: 7 bases; junction bases outside the gene matches: 8. CDR3 coding DNA: TGTGCCAGTAGTGAGAGACAGGGGGTAGCTGGCTACACCTTC. Translated: CASSERQGVAGYTF. The full variable domain, in which reference TRBV19 and TRBJ1-2 provide the parts outside the CDR3, is DGGITQSPKYLFRKEGQNVTLSCEQNLNHDAMYWYRQDPGQGLRLIYYSQIVNDFQKGDIAEGYSVSREKKESFPLTVTSAQKNPTAFYLCASSERQGVAGYTFGSGTRLTVV.

The V and J genes are TRBV28 and TRBJ1-2; D is possibly TRBD1 (5 bases). Germline V gene sequence: CDR1 MDHEN, CDR2 SYDVKM. V lost 3 bases, J lost 7 bases, and 15 bases lay in between. This CDR3 has 14 amino acids. The CDR3 region is CASSLGQIEGGYTF. CDR3 DNA: TGTGCCAGCAGTTTGGGGCAGATCGAGGGTGGCTACACCTTC.

With respect to this clone: The same CDR3 is also encoded by other DNA sequences in this sample. The rearrangement joins TRBV5-1 to TRBJ2-3; possible D gene TRBD2, 6 bases. Trimming stripped 0 bases from V and 3 bases from J, with 8 bases between. The CDR3 loop spans 14 amino acids. The V gene's germline CDR1 is SGHRS and CDR2 YFSETQ. The chain's CDR3 is CASSLAGGTDTQYF. CDR3 bases: TGCGCCAGCAGCTTGGCTGGGGGGACAGATACGCAGTATTTT.

Comment on this clone: In the same sample, other DNA sequences code for this CDR3. The chain is built from TRBV2 and TRBJ1-1; no clear D. This CDR3 region has 13 residues. The germline CDR1 and CDR2 sequences are SNHLY and FYNNEI. Trimming stripped 5 bases from V and 1 base from J, with 8 bases between. The CDR3 sequence: CASSTDRNTEAFF. The CDR3 DNA is TGTGCCAGCAGTACCGATCGGAACACTGAAGCTTTCTTT. The full variable domain, its missing parts supplied by reference TRBV2 and TRBJ1-1, is EPEVTQTPSHQVTQMGQEVILRCVPISNHLYFYWYRQILGQKVEFLVSFYNNEISEKSEIFDDQFSVERPDGSNFTLKIRSTKLEDSAMYFCASSTDRNTEAFFGQGTRLTVV.

This chain joins TRBV28 and TRBJ2-7; D may be TRBD1 (6 bases). Per germline, CDR1 MDHEN and CDR2 SYDVKM. The V end was cut by 8 bases, the J end by 5 bases, with 7 bases between. There are 10 residues in the CDR3. The CDR3 DNA sequence: TGTGCCAGCCAGGGGAACGAGCAGTACTTC. It yields the protein CASQGNEQYF.